The 2 T cell receptor beta chains reported below all come from one sample, sequenced in a study of early T cells in non-severe SARS-CoV-2 infection. TCRdb ran MiXCR on the 5' RACE reads and lists one entry per CDR3 protein. The repertoire holds 50,000 to 70,000 distinct CDR3 sequences, roughly 8% seen once, with 3% to 4% in the top ten. Sequencing was performed on whole blood. These receptors were taken from an adult who was a healthcare worker with PCR-confirmed SARS-CoV-2 infection or an uninfected control (not recorded which).

This clonotype was counted between two and nine times. The CDR3 here is CASSQRDEETQYF. The CDR3, as DNA: TGTGCCAGCAGCCAACGGGACGAAGAGACCCAGTACTTC. This rearrangement joins TRBV14 to TRBJ2-5; perhaps D is TRBD1 or TRBD2 (5 bases each). This CDR3 region has 13 residues. Between the trimmed V and J ends, which lost 2 bases and 3 bases, there was a span of 7 bases. Germline assignment: CDR1 SGHDN and CDR2 FVKESK.

The chain employs TRBV20-1 and TRBJ2-3; D gene uncertain. Germline assignment: CDR1 DFQATT and CDR2 SNEGSKA (reference sequence). The CDR3 length is 12 residues. The V end was cut by 4 bases, the J end by 2 bases, with 7 bases between. CDR3 in DNA: TGCAGTGCTATAACTGACACAGATACGCAGTATTTT. Translated: CSAITDTDTQYF.